The clone carrying this T cell receptor beta chain has more than one count but fewer than ten. Trimming shortened V by 0 bases and J by 2 bases, and 10 bases separated the two germline ends. Germline V lookup: CDR1 LGHDT, CDR2 YNNKEL (reference sequence). The CDR3 is made up of 15 amino acids. The data stem from a study of T cells in Graves' hyperthyroidism and ophthalmopathy. Amplified regions were TCR beta CDR3 sequences from RNA transcripts. First-round RT-PCR targeting the TCR CDR3 was performed with the HTBI primer set. MiXCR was run by TCRdb on the multiplex PCR reads, yielding one entry per CDR3 protein. In the table there are 450,000 to 650,000 distinct CDR3 sequences, more than 15% of which are singletons.

This receptor was identified in a young woman with Graves' ophthalmopathy. The chain couples TRBV3-1 to TRBJ1-1; D unclear. The sample was blood. CDR3 bases: TGTGCCAGCAGCCAAGAGCCCGGCGGAAACACTGAAGCTTTCTTT. This codes for CASSQEPGGNTEAFF.